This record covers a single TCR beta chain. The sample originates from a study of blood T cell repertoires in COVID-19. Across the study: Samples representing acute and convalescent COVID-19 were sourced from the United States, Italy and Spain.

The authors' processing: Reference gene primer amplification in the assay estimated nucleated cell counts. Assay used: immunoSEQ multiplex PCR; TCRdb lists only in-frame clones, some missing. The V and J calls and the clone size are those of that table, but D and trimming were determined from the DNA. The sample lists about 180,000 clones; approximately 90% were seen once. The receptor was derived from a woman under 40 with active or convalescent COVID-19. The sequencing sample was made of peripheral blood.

CDR3 region: CASSQDLREKLFF. As DNA, the CDR3 is TGTGCCAGCAGCCAAGATCTGAGGGAAAAACTGTTTTTT. The chain joins TRBV14 to TRBJ1-4; no clear D. Germline V gene data show CDR1 as SGHDN and CDR2 as FVKESK. This CDR3 comprises 13 residues. Trimming pared 0 bases from V and 8 bases from J, leaving 7 bases between.